What follows are 8 T cell receptor beta chains derived from one specimen sequenced in a study of lymphopenia after photon versus proton radiotherapy. Some clones are missing from TCRdb's copy, which holds only in-frame ones; the method was immunoSEQ multiplex PCR. The sample lists about 70,000 clones, around 87% seen once, with 11% in the top ten. Sequencing was performed on peripheral blood, taken from a patient treated with proton-based radiotherapy. All receptors come from an elderly man with esophageal cancer.

This clone was observed a handful of times. As DNA, the CDR3 is TGCAGCGTGATCTACCTTAACTATGGCTACACCTTC. Its protein is CSVIYLNYGYTF. The V and J genes are TRBV29-1 and TRBJ1-2; D ambiguous. CDR1 is SQVTM and CDR2 is ANQGSEA in the germline V gene. The CDR3 has 12 amino acids. The V end was cut by 6 bases, the J end by 1 base, with 9 bases between.

This clone showed up just a few times. The DNA of the CDR3 is TGTGCCAGCAGCTTATACCGGAACACTGAAGCTTTCTTT. Its protein product is CASSLYRNTEAFF. The chain uses TRBV7-3 and TRBJ1-1, with unresolved D. This CDR3 has 13 residues. The germline V gene has CDR1 SGHTA and CDR2 FQGTGA. Trimming removed 2 bases from V and 1 base from J, with 5 bases in between.

This chain joins TRBV5-1 and TRBJ1-1; D uncertain. In germline, CDR1 is SGHRS, CDR2 YFSETQ. The CDR3 runs to 13 residues. Trimming pared 4 bases from V and 11 bases from J, leaving 18 bases between. The CDR3 here is CASSLERGMGAFF. CDR3 sequence (DNA): TGCGCCAGCAGCCTTGAGCGCGGTATGGGGGCTTTCTTT.

The V and J genes are TRBV4-2 and TRBJ1-4; D is undetermined. The germline V and J ends were trimmed by 5 bases and 7 bases, with 20 bases remaining between them. This CDR3 contains 16 residues. In germline, CDR1 is LGHNA, CDR2 YNFKEQ. The CDR3 sequence: CASSIQSGENGEKLFF. CDR3 in DNA: TGTGCCAGCAGCATTCAATCTGGGGAGAACGGTGAAAAACTGTTTTTT.

This clone occurred a few times. The rearrangement joins TRBV5-4 to TRBJ2-7; TRBD1 or TRBD2 may be the D gene (5 bases each). This CDR3 comprises 15 residues. Germline V gene data show CDR1 as SGHNT and CDR2 as YYREEE (reference sequence). The V and J ends lost 4 bases and 0 bases respectively, with 14 bases between them. CDR3 DNA: TGTGCCAGCAGCGCAAGTAGGGACCGCTCCTACGAGCAGTACTTC. This sequence encodes CASSASRDRSYEQYF.

This clone was found a few times. The chain is built from TRBV6-4 and TRBJ2-2, with 7 bases matching TRBD2. The J segment lost 9 bases and the V segment lost 2 bases, leaving 3 bases of the junction unmatched. Germline-derived CDR1 and CDR2 are MRHNA and SNTAGT. The CDR3 contains 13 residues. The CDR3 spells CASSDGEGRELFF. CDR3 in DNA: TGTGCCAGCAGTGACGGGGAGGGCAGGGAGCTGTTTTTT.

This clone was seen a few times. The chain uses TRBV6-6 and TRBJ1-1; no reliable D call. Looked up from germline, CDR1 is MNHNY and CDR2 is SVGAGI (reference sequence). Trimming took 0 bases from V and 7 from J, leaving 6 bases between them. The CDR3 consists of 12 residues. CDR3 in amino acids: CASSYSWREAFF. CDR3 nucleotide sequence: TGTGCCAGCAGTTACTCCTGGCGTGAAGCTTTCTTT.

This chain connects TRBV5-1 to TRBJ2-3, with TRBD2 matching over 9 bases. The germline gives CDR1 SGHRS, CDR2 YFSETQ. V shed 4 bases and J 2 bases; nucleotides not matched to a gene: 8. The CDR3 is 16 amino acids. CDR3 bases: TGCGCCAGCAGCCTAGGAAGCGGGAGGATCACAGATACGCAGTATTTT. It is translated as CASSLGSGRITDTQYF.